This paragraph reports one T cell receptor beta chain. Its antigen is still unknown. Clones were sequenced by immunoSEQ multiplex PCR, and TCRdb holds only the in-frame ones, with some missing. The data contain approximately 85,000 clones, roughly 86% of them seen just once; the ten biggest clones take up 15% to 20%. Healthy donors had no documented immune events, such as infections, while sampled. V dropped 3 bases and J dropped 0 bases, with 7 bases sitting between them. Germline CDR1 reads LNHDA; CDR2 reads SQIVND (reference sequence). This CDR3 has 14 amino acids. This entry comes from a study of identifying expanded T cells in peripheral blood. General observations from the study: Approximately two-week clone count variance significantly increased as total template count grew. Differentially abundant clones: 1 to 1.5 between replicates, 16.4 at about 13 days, 18 to 20 at four.

V is TRBV19 and J is TRBJ2-3; D is undetermined. Sequencing was carried out using blood. This TCR came from a person between 18 and 69 years old in good health. The CDR3 DNA reads TGTGCCAGTAGTATTTGGCAGAGCACAGATACGCAGTATTTT. It is translated as CASSIWQSTDTQYF.